The 27 T cell receptor beta chains given below trace back to one sample, sequenced in a study of cytomegalovirus exposure and HLA in healthy donors. Method: immunoSEQ multiplex PCR; TCRdb's copy keeps in-frame clones and lacks some. The data show about 110,000 clones, around 95% seen once. Sequencing used PBMCs. These receptors came from a young woman in good health and CMV-seronegative.

The V gene is TRBV28, the J gene TRBJ2-7; 9 positions match TRBD1. There are 17 residues in the CDR3. V trimming: 2 bases; J trimming: 4 bases; junction bases outside the gene matches: 12. Germline CDR1 MDHEN, CDR2 SYDVKM. CDR3 amino acids: CASSLRGTGWLKYEQYF. In DNA, the CDR3 is TGTGCCAGCAGTTTAAGAGGGACAGGGTGGTTAAAATACGAGCAGTACTTC.

The chain has TRBV27 and TRBJ2-7; 10 nucleotides match TRBD1. Germline V lookup: CDR1 MNHEY, CDR2 SMNVEV (reference sequence). CDR3 length: 16 amino acids. V gave up 3 bases and J gave up 2 bases; unmatched junction bases: 7. The CDR3 sequence is CASSLTAGQGTYEQYF. In DNA, the CDR3 is TGTGCCAGCAGTTTGACCGCGGGACAGGGGACCTACGAGCAGTACTTC.

The V gene is TRBV19, the J gene TRBJ1-5; 9 bases are shared with TRBD1. Per germline, CDR1 LNHDA and CDR2 SQIVND (reference sequence). The CDR3 contains 13 residues. With V trimmed by 6 bases and J by 6 bases, 3 bases remained unmatched. This chain's CDR3 is CASRDRGGQPQHF. The CDR3 nucleotides are TGTGCCAGTAGGGACAGGGGTGGTCAGCCCCAGCATTTT.

The genes are TRBV28 and TRBJ2-7; 9 bases fit TRBD2. Germline CDR1 is MDHEN and CDR2 is SYDVKM. This CDR3 is 13 amino acids long. V shed 2 bases and J 6 bases; nucleotides not matched to a gene: 2. The CDR3 DNA reads as TGTGCCAGCAGTTTAGCGGGGGGGCGCGAGCAGTACTTC. Its protein is CASSLAGGREQYF.

The CDR3: CASSFVSGRGWNSDTQYF. The CDR3 DNA sequence: TGTGCCAGCAGTTTTGTGTCGGGTCGAGGCTGGAACTCAGATACGCAGTATTTT. The chain couples TRBV28 to TRBJ2-3; no firm D call. The CDR3 contains 18 residues. Trimming pared 3 bases from V and 4 bases from J, leaving 23 bases between. Germline V CDR1 and CDR2: MDHEN, SYDVKM.

The chain links TRBV15 to TRBJ2-3, with D possibly matching TRBD1 (5 bases). Per the germline V gene, CDR1 is LNHNV and CDR2 is YYDKDF (reference sequence). CDR3 length: 16 amino acids. V lost 2 bases and J 3 bases, leaving 15 bases between the germline ends. CDR3 sequence (DNA): TGTGCCACCAGCAGACCCGACCGTACAGGAACAGATACGCAGTATTTT. Its translation: CATSRPDRTGTDTQYF.

The chain couples TRBV15 to TRBJ2-3; no clear D gene. CDR3 length: 13 residues. Germline V gives CDR1 LNHNV, CDR2 YYDKDF (reference sequence). V lost 0 bases, J lost 5 bases, and 6 bases lay in between. CDR3 DNA sequence: TGTGCCACCAGCAGAGATTCCAGAGATACGCAGTATTTT. This sequence encodes CATSRDSRDTQYF.

CDR3 nucleotides: TGTGCCAGCACCCTCGGCGGGAGCTACAATGAGCAGTTCTTC. Protein product: CASTLGGSYNEQFF. The rearrangement joins TRBV7-2 to TRBJ2-1; 7 bases are a match to TRBD2. CDR1 is SGHTA, CDR2 FQGNSA, per germline. Trimming cost V 7 bases and J 3 bases; bases outside gene matches: 6. This CDR3 has 14 residues.

The chain recombines TRBV6-1 with TRBJ2-7, with TRBD1 matching 10 bases. V dropped 0 bases and J dropped 4; count of bases not matched to a gene: 3. The germline V gene encodes CDR1 MNHNS and CDR2 SASEGT. This CDR3 contains 15 residues. DNA for the CDR3: TGTGCCAGCAGTGAAGCGTCGGGACAGGGGTACGAGCAGTACTTC. Translation gives CASSEASGQGYEQYF.

This rearrangement joins TRBV18 to TRBJ1-2; 8 nucleotides agree with TRBD1. Germline V gene data show CDR1 as KGHSH and CDR2 as LQKENI. The junction had 10 bases not matched to a gene; V was cut back by 5 bases and J by 2 bases. The CDR3 is made up of 16 amino acids. The CDR3, as DNA: TGTGCCAGCTCAATCGTCCAAGGACAGGGAAACTATGGCTACACCTTC. Its protein is CASSIVQGQGNYGYTF.

The chain links TRBV4-1 to TRBJ1-5, with a tentative D call TRBD1 (6 bases). Trimming stripped 1 base from V and 0 bases from J, with 13 bases between. The CDR3 loop spans 17 amino acids. Per germline, CDR1 MGHRA and CDR2 YSYEKL. Here the CDR3 DNA reads TGCGCCAGCAGCCAAGTCAGGGGCGCCTATAGCAATCAGCCCCAGCATTTT. Translation gives CASSQVRGAYSNQPQHF.

The chain joins TRBV25-1 to TRBJ2-1, with TRBD1 matching 9 bases. Germline values: CDR1 MGHDK, CDR2 SYGVNS. The trim removed 4 bases at V and 3 bases at J, leaving 4 bases unmatched. This CDR3 contains 15 residues. CDR3 in DNA: TGTGCCAGCAGTGGGGGACAGGGCATCTACAATGAGCAGTTCTTC. Its protein is CASSGGQGIYNEQFF.

The chain uses TRBV9 and TRBJ2-1, with D possibly TRBD1 on 6 matching bases. Per germline, CDR1 SGDLS and CDR2 YYNGEE. This CDR3 comprises 15 residues. V was shortened by 0 bases and J by 7 bases, with 14 bases between the two germline ends. The CDR3 sequence: CASSVVVTGNNEQFF. The CDR3 DNA is TGTGCCAGCAGCGTAGTAGTGACAGGTAATAATGAGCAGTTCTTC. Full variable domain (remainder filled in from reference TRBV9 and TRBJ2-1): DSGVTQTPKHLITATGQRVTLRCSPRSGDLSVYWYQQSLDQGLQFLIQYYNGEERAKGNILERFSAQQFPDLHSELNLSSLELGDSALYFCASSVVVTGNNEQFFGPGTRLTVL.

This CDR3 is CASSLGTGGTPLHF. The CDR3 DNA follows: TGTGCCAGCAGTTTAGGGACAGGGGGAACACCCCTCCACTTT. The J gene is TRBJ1-6, the V gene TRBV28, with TRBD1 identical over 11 bases. Trimming took 2 bases from V and 11 from J; bases not matched to a gene: 2. In germline, CDR1 is MDHEN, CDR2 SYDVKM. The CDR3 totals 14 residues.

This sequence joins TRBV21-1 and TRBJ1-3. TRBV21-1 is flagged as a pseudogene. CDR3 size: 17 residues. The CDR3 region is CASSKGGPHLSGNTIYF. The CDR3, as DNA: TGTGCCAGCAGCAAAGGAGGGCCTCACCTCTCTGGAAACACCATATATTTT.

The chain employs TRBV7-9 and TRBJ1-1; D gene ambiguous. This CDR3 is built from 15 residues. Germline CDR1 is SEHNR and CDR2 is FQNEAQ (reference sequence). The V end lost 2 bases, the J end lost 5 bases, and 15 bases lay between the germline ends. For the CDR3, the DNA is TGTGCCAGCAGCTTAAATACGGGAGGGAGAACTGAAGCTTTCTTT. Its translation is CASSLNTGGRTEAFF.

The chain has TRBV2 and TRBJ1-2, with D perhaps TRBD1 (5 bases). CDR1 and CDR2 from the germline V gene are SNHLY and FYNNEI. The CDR3 loop spans 13 amino acids. V lost 10 bases, J lost 4 bases, and 16 bases lay in between. The CDR3 DNA is TGTGCCACCGGAGGGGCGGTCATCTATGGCTACACCTTC. Protein sequence: CATGGAVIYGYTF.

The chain has TRBV5-6 and TRBJ2-1; 8 bases are shared with TRBD2. This CDR3 has 14 amino acids. Trimming removed 4 bases from V and 4 bases from J; junction bases left unmatched: 4. Per germline, CDR1 SGHDT and CDR2 YYEEEE. CDR3 amino acids: CASSPGGRYNEQFF. In DNA form, the CDR3 reads TGTGCCAGCAGCCCGGGGGGGCGGTACAATGAGCAGTTCTTC.

This chain connects TRBV5-4 to TRBJ2-7, with TRBD1 as a possible D gene (5 bases). CDR1 is SGHNT and CDR2 is YYREEE in the germline V gene (reference sequence). Trimming took 2 bases from V and 6 from J, leaving 12 bases between them. This CDR3 is 13 amino acids long. The CDR3 spells CASSFLGAVEQYF. The CDR3 DNA is TGTGCCAGCAGCTTCTTAGGGGCGGTCGAGCAGTACTTC.

This chain uses TRBV7-6 with TRBJ2-7, with 10 bases fitting TRBD2. CDR3 length equals 16 residues. Per the germline V gene, CDR1 is SGHVS and CDR2 is FNYEAQ. The junction had 6 bases not matched to a gene; V was cut back by 1 base and J by 3 bases. CDR3 sequence: CASSLVASGGSYEQYF. In DNA, the CDR3 is TGTGCCAGCAGCTTAGTCGCTAGCGGGGGAAGCTACGAGCAGTACTTC.

J is TRBJ2-5 and V is TRBV4-1, with no clear D. Germline lookup yields CDR1 MGHRA and CDR2 YSYEKL. The V end lost 1 base, the J end lost 8 bases, and 11 bases lay between the germline ends. This CDR3 contains 13 residues. The CDR3 DNA reads TGCGCCAGCAGCCAAGGATTATCAGTTACCCAGTACTTC. Translating gives CASSQGLSVTQYF.

This rearrangement joins TRBV18 to TRBJ1-1; D gene uncertain. The V and J ends lost 6 bases and 0 bases respectively, with 11 bases between them. CDR1 and CDR2 (germline): KGHSH, LQKENI. This CDR3 is 14 amino acids long. DNA of the CDR3: TGTGCCAGCTCGGTGGAGTCCGTGAACACTGAAGCTTTCTTT. Its protein product is CASSVESVNTEAFF.

This clone was recorded once. This chain links TRBV28 with TRBJ2-1; the D gene is possibly TRBD1 (6 bases). V lost 5 bases and J 0 bases, leaving 11 bases between the germline ends. Germline values: CDR1 MDHEN, CDR2 SYDVKM. The CDR3 is 15 amino acids. The CDR3 sequence: CASSTRTDSYNEQFF. The CDR3 DNA reads as TGTGCCAGCAGTACCAGGACAGACTCCTACAATGAGCAGTTCTTC.

The CDR3 sequence is CASSWGHTYQETQYF. DNA of the CDR3: TGTGCCAGCAGTTGGGGACACACGTACCAAGAGACCCAGTACTTC. This chain joins TRBV28 and TRBJ2-5, with TRBD1 as a possible D gene (6 bases). The V gene's germline CDR1 is MDHEN and CDR2 SYDVKM. The CDR3 has 15 amino acids. The germline V and J ends were trimmed by 4 bases and 0 bases, with 12 bases remaining between them.

The chain combines TRBV19 with TRBJ2-5; 8 bases are a match to TRBD2. The CDR3 runs to 15 residues. V gave up 5 bases and J gave up 2 bases; unmatched junction bases: 7. Germline V lookup: CDR1 LNHDA, CDR2 SQIVND (reference sequence). CDR3 nucleotide sequence: TGTGCCAGTAGTCCCCCGGGGGGGTGGCAAGAGACCCAGTACTTC. As protein: CASSPPGGWQETQYF.

This clone was recorded once. The chain combines TRBV4-1 with TRBJ2-7; D remains unclear. Per the germline V gene, CDR1 is MGHRA and CDR2 is YSYEKL. Deletions cut 0 bases from V and 0 bases from J, with 12 bases between. This CDR3 contains 16 residues. The CDR3 loop is CASSQDSRGSSYEQYF. CDR3 bases: TGCGCCAGCAGCCAAGATTCCCGAGGCAGCTCCTACGAGCAGTACTTC.

The chain employs TRBV7-7 and TRBJ2-2, with 8 bases aligning to TRBD1. CDR3 length equals 15 residues. With V trimmed by 4 bases and J by 5 bases, 6 bases remained unmatched. Germline V lookup: CDR1 SSHAT, CDR2 FNYEAQ (reference sequence). The CDR3 sequence is CASSSGTGSTGELFF. The CDR3 DNA follows: TGTGCCAGCAGCTCCGGGACAGGCTCTACCGGGGAGCTGTTTTTT.